In this sample, the clone carrying this T cell receptor (beta chain) turned up once. Its specificity is not known. Axillary draining lymph nodes of breast cancer patients supplied the node samples. This entry is derived from a study of breast tumors, draining lymph nodes, adjacent tissues. Overall study results and limits: Findings are consistent with lymph node origin and intratumoral expansion of most tumor T cells. Compared with lymph nodes, tumors were less diverse; compared with nontumor tissue, more. That most tumor T cells come from lymph nodes remained unproven. Luminal-like breast cancer showed significantly greater tumor-nontumor repertoire similarity than basal-like breast cancer did.

Losses at the gene ends were 7 bases for V and 5 bases for J; bases not matched to a gene: 9. Germline assignment: CDR1 SNHLY and CDR2 FYNNEI. The CDR3 is 14 amino acids. TCRdb called the multiplex PCR reads again in MiXCR, with one record for every CDR3 protein. The top ten clones hold 3% to 4% of a sample with some 230,000 distinct CDR3 sequences, less than 40% of them seen once. Sequencing was carried out using axillary lymph node tissue. This chain uses TRBV2 with TRBJ2-5; 8 bases are a match to TRBD2. The TCR comes from a female donor with breast cancer. Some clones in this sample may be carry-over from other donors' samples. CDR3 sequence reads: CASKLSGNLETQYF. The CDR3, as DNA: TGTGCCAGCAAGCTTAGCGGGAATCTCGAGACCCAGTACTTC.